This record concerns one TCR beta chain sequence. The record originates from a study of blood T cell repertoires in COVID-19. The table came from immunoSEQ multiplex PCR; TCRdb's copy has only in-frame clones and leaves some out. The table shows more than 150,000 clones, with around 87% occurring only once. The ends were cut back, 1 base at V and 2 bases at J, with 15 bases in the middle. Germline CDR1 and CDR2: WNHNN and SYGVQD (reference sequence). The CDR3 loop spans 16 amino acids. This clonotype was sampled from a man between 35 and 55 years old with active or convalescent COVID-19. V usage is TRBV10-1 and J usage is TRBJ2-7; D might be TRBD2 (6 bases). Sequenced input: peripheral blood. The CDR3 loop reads CASSECRDCATYEQYF. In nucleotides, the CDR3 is TGCGCCAGCAGTGAGTGCCGGGACTGCGCAACCTACGAGCAGTACTTC.